Described below is a single T cell receptor beta chain sequence and its context. Its specific antigen is unknown. No clone much larger than this one lies a single base away; base qualities are absent. TCRbeta CDR3 regions were amplified from genomic DNA by means of the immunoSEQ Assay, a bias-controlled multiplex PCR. For the original study's pipeline: Nucleated cell counts per sample were estimated from amplification of reference gene primers within the assay. Sequence reads were collapsed and filtered to measure the absolute abundance of every unique TCRbeta CDR3 rearrangement. For each sample, productive Simpson clonality was calculated as the square root of Simpson's diversity index over productive rearrangements. As stored in TCRdb, this immuneACCESS dataset retains in-frame rearrangements with V and J assigned. A fraction of the clones does not appear; measured against another copy, unresolved V genes explain less than half of the discrepancy, and the remainder lacks a known reason. The V and J calls and the clone size are those of that table, but D and trimming were determined from the DNA. In this sample the table shows some 270,000 clones, 80% to 90% of which occur a single time. Approximately 4% of the sample is held by the ten biggest clonotypes.

This specimen comes from a study of blood T cell repertoires in COVID-19 (dated by TCRdb to 2018 to 2020). With respect to the entire study: Collaborator samples came from the United States, Italy and Spain and covered acute and convalescent phases of COVID-19. The material from the prospective study consisted of cDNA or gDNA derived from T cells, B-cell-depleted T cells, or PBMCs. The dataset comprised deeply sampled blood TCRbeta repertoires from subjects exposed to, actively infected with, or recovered from COVID-19. The repertoires were released in a freely available public database intended as a resource for research on the immune response to SARS-CoV-2. The samples were drawn from the first 160 participants of the ongoing ImmuneRACE study and from 950 to 1,500 subjects provided by 6 global collaborators. The sample metadata nearly always contained a de-identified subject ID, COVID-19 status, age in years and sex. Where HLA class I and class II types were available, the types were taken from metadata supplied by the sample provider, not from assay-based typing.

Broader findings and caveats from the paper: The quantity of clinical and demographic metadata differed by source and by participant and was supplied without curation.

Participants in the prospective study were enrolled through a virtual design, were aged 18 to 89 years, and lived in about two dozen United States geographic areas. Cohort assignment in the prospective study relied on participant-reported clinical history from a screening survey and a study questionnaire. Mobile phlebotomists in the prospective study collected whole blood, serum and a nasopharyngeal or oropharyngeal swab from every participant. Over a roughly 2-month period, participants in the prospective study had the option of providing additional blood draws and questionnaires. Before DNA extraction, blood samples from the prospective study were shipped at room temperature or frozen. Via the germline V gene, CDR1 is SGHAT and CDR2 FQNNGV. Trimming at the junction amounts to 5 bases on V and 7 bases on J, and the germline ends lie 15 bases apart. The CDR3 runs 14 amino acids, cysteine and phenylalanine included. Kept here is only the CDR3 DNA, which spans 42 bases and is read in frame from base 1.

The source is a woman under 40 with acute COVID-19. Material for sequencing was PBMCs or T cells enriched from blood (not recorded which). The chain was built from TRBV11-2 and TRBJ2-1; the D segment cannot be called with confidence. The CDR3 amino acid sequence is: CASSPVTVNNEQFF. The DNA is TGTGCCAGCAGCCCGGTAACGGTCAATAATGAGCAGTTCTTC. Joined to the reference TRBV11-2 and TRBJ2-1 proteins, this CDR3 gives the full variable domain: EAGVAQSPRYKIIEKRQSVAFWCNPISGHATLYWYQQILGQGPKLLIQFQNNGVVDDSQLPKDRFSAERLKGVDSTLKIQPAKLEDSAVYLCASSPVTVNNEQFFGPGTRLTVL.